These 32 T cell receptor beta chains came from one sample sequenced in a study of identical twins' blood T cells (dated by TCRdb to between 2011 and 2013). To prepare the library, 5' RACE was applied. The sequencer listed for this sample is Illumina Genome Analyzer IIx. TCRdb reran the public reads through fastp at Q25 and MiXCR, keeping productive beta chains. Each record represents a unique CDR3 protein, reported with the most common genes and DNA among its rows. Recorded for this sample are about 370,000 distinct CDR3 sequences; roughly 31% of them occurred a single time. The top ten clones comprise roughly 6.1% of the sample. Material for sequencing was PBMCs. These receptors were obtained from a woman aged 18-55 years in good health.

To note about this clonotype: Given a much more abundant clone one base away, this may be a read error. The chain combines TRBV7-2 with TRBJ1-2, with a weak D call TRBD1 (5 bases). The CDR3 is made up of 18 amino acids. Per germline, CDR1 SGHTA and CDR2 FQGNSA. CDR3: CASSLERRGYGATYVYTF. CDR3 coding DNA: TGTGCCAGCAGCTTAGAGAGGCGGGGGTATGGGGCCACCTATGTCTACACCTTC.

This clonotype was detected a few times. J is TRBJ2-7 and V is TRBV10-3, with D perhaps matching TRBD2 (5 bases). Between the trimmed V and J ends, which lost 6 bases and 1 base, there was a span of 19 bases. The CDR3 spans 16 residues. In germline, CDR1 is ENHRY, CDR2 SYGVKD. CDR3 protein: CAISDWQTGLSYEQYF. The CDR3 nucleotides are TGTGCCATCAGCGACTGGCAGACTGGACTGTCCTACGAGCAGTACTTC.

V and J are TRBV5-1 and TRBJ1-2; 7 bases line up with TRBD1. Germline loops: CDR1 SGHRS, CDR2 YFSETQ. J was trimmed by 3 bases and V by 10 bases; bases with no gene match: 12. The CDR3 is made up of 14 amino acids. The CDR3 is CAGGLVGTDYGYTF. In DNA form, the CDR3 reads TGCGCCGGCGGCTTGGTTGGGACAGACTATGGCTACACCTTC.

This clonotype was picked up a small number of times. The gene calls are TRBV18 and TRBJ2-3, with 10 bases that match TRBD2. The CDR3 has 16 residues. Germline V gene sequence: CDR1 KGHSH, CDR2 LQKENI. The junction had 3 bases not matched to a gene; V was cut back by 3 bases and J by 0 bases. CDR3 in DNA: TGTGCCAGCTCACCTAGCGGGAGGACTAGCACAGATACGCAGTATTTT. Amino acid sequence: CASSPSGRTSTDTQYF.

This chain joins TRBV2 and TRBJ2-3; D is ambiguous. Trimming took off 4 bases at V and 3 bases at J, with 11 bases between the two ends. The CDR3 runs 14 residues. The V gene's germline CDR1 is SNHLY and CDR2 FYNNEI. The CDR3 region is CASSGLFITDTQYF. CDR3 coding DNA: TGTGCCAGCAGTGGCCTGTTCATAACAGATACGCAGTATTTT.

This clonotype was seen a single time. With a much larger clone just one base away, this may be a read error. The chain carries TRBV11-2 and TRBJ2-3; D is unresolved. The CDR3 contains 15 residues. The V gene's germline CDR1 is SGHAT and CDR2 FQNNGV. V lost 5 bases, J lost 0 bases, and 12 bases lay in between. The CDR3 spells CASSLLVVSTDTQYF. The CDR3 nucleotides are TGTGCCAGCAGCCTCCTTGTCGTGAGCACAGATACGCAGTATTTT.

This clonotype has more than one count but fewer than ten. CDR3 DNA sequence: TGCGCCAGCAGCTCCAGGGACAGGGGGAGAAACACCGGGGAGCTGTTTTTT. Residues: CASSSRDRGRNTGELFF. This chain joins TRBV5-1 and TRBJ2-2; 11 bases line up with TRBD1. Germline loops: CDR1 SGHRS, CDR2 YFSETQ. This CDR3 spans 17 amino acids. J was trimmed by 2 bases and V by 3 bases; bases with no gene match: 6.

To note about this clonotype: It may be a read error: a sequence one base away is much more abundant. The chain recombines TRBV2 with TRBJ2-2, with D possibly being TRBD1 (5 bases). V was trimmed by 6 bases and J by 4 bases, leaving 18 bases between them. The CDR3 sequence is 16 residues long. Germline V gene sequence: CDR1 SNHLY, CDR2 FYNNEI. This chain's CDR3 is CASSRDTGSVTGELFF. Written as DNA, the CDR3 is TGTGCCAGCAGCAGGGATACAGGTTCTGTCACCGGGGAGCTGTTTTTT.

This sequence joins TRBV20-1 and TRBJ1-1; the D gene is possibly TRBD1 (5 bases). Germline V gene sequence: CDR1 DFQATT, CDR2 SNEGSKA (reference sequence). This CDR3 region has 12 residues. V lost 2 bases and J 4 bases, leaving 8 bases between the germline ends. Here the CDR3 reads CSARRGSTEAFF. As DNA, the CDR3 is TGCAGTGCTAGACGGGGGTCCACTGAAGCTTTCTTT.

The rearrangement uses TRBV7-9 and TRBJ1-1; no firm D call. This CDR3 has 12 amino acids. CDR1 is SEHNR, CDR2 FQNEAQ, per germline (reference sequence). The V end was cut by 4 bases, the J end by 9 bases, with 12 bases between. The CDR3 sequence is CASSSSVAKAFF. CDR3 nucleotide sequence: TGTGCCAGCAGCTCCTCAGTGGCCAAAGCTTTCTTT.

The gene calls are TRBV18 and TRBJ1-4, with D perhaps TRBD1 (6 bases). The germline gives CDR1 KGHSH, CDR2 LQKENI. Between the trimmed V and J ends, which lost 5 bases and 0 bases, there was a span of 10 bases. The length of the CDR3 is 15 residues. CDR3 residues: CASSTSGATNEKLFF. The CDR3 bases are TGTGCCAGCTCAACCTCAGGGGCAACTAATGAAAAACTGTTTTTT.

The rearrangement links TRBV5-8 to TRBJ2-1; TRBD2 agrees at 8 bases. The ends lost 3 bases at V and 0 bases at J; junction bases unmatched: 2. The germline gives CDR1 SGHTS, CDR2 YDEGEE. The CDR3 length is 15 residues. The CDR3 DNA sequence: TGTGCCAGCAGCTCTAGCGGGTACTCCTACAATGAGCAGTTCTTC. Translating gives CASSSSGYSYNEQFF.

The rearrangement joins TRBV29-1 to TRBJ2-7, with 8 nucleotides matching TRBD2. Germline V gene data show CDR1 as SQVTM and CDR2 as ANQGSEA. The CDR3 runs 15 residues. J gave up 1 base and V 3 bases, and 8 bases lay outside the gene matches. For the CDR3, the DNA is TGCAGCGTTGAGGAAGCAGCGGGAGAGTCCTACGAGCAGTACTTC. It is translated as CSVEEAAGESYEQYF.

The V call is TRBV4-3, the J call TRBJ2-2; D is unresolved. Trimming shortened V by 0 bases and J by 6 bases, and 8 bases separated the two germline ends. The germline gives CDR1 LGHNA, CDR2 YSLEER. The CDR3 contains 14 residues. CDR3 coding DNA: TGCGCCAGCAGCCAAGATTCCAGTCCCGGGGAGCTGTTTTTT. Amino acid sequence: CASSQDSSPGELFF.

J is TRBJ1-5 and V is TRBV6-2 or TRBV6-3, with D unclear. Trimming cost V 9 bases and J 1 base, with 7 bases left between them. This CDR3 spans 12 amino acids. Germline CDR1 and CDR2: MNHEY and SVGEGT. As DNA, the CDR3 is TGTGCCAGTAAGGAGAGCAATCAGCCCCAGCATTTT. Translated, it gives CASKESNQPQHF.

This clonotype appeared a few times. The V and J genes are TRBV12-3 or TRBV12-4 and TRBJ2-5; TRBD1 is a possible D gene (5 bases). The length of the CDR3 is 16 residues. Trimming stripped 5 bases from V and 3 bases from J, with 19 bases between. The CDR3 is CASSTTQGRLEETQYF. CDR3 in DNA: TGTGCCAGCAGTACCACGCAGGGTAGATTAGAAGAGACCCAGTACTTC.

The chain joins TRBV27 to TRBJ1-1, with D unresolved. Trimming pared 3 bases from V and 4 bases from J, leaving 12 bases between. Germline CDR1 reads MNHEY; CDR2 reads SMNVEV (reference sequence). CDR3 length equals 14 residues. CDR3 amino acids: CASSFYTEGTEAFF. CDR3 coding DNA: TGTGCCAGCAGTTTCTACACCGAGGGCACTGAAGCTTTCTTT.

This clonotype was seen only a few times. The gene calls are TRBV5-6 and TRBJ1-5, with a weak D call TRBD1 (6 bases). Trimming took off 3 bases at V and 6 bases at J, with 13 bases between the two ends. The CDR3 is 14 amino acids. Germline assignment: CDR1 SGHDT and CDR2 YYEEEE. CDR3 sequence reads: CASSYKGGFQPQHF. The CDR3 DNA sequence: TGTGCCAGCAGCTACAAGGGGGGCTTTCAGCCCCAGCATTTT.

This clonotype was observed at least ten times. J is TRBJ1-3 and V is TRBV2, with TRBD1 matching 7 bases. Germline CDR1 is SNHLY and CDR2 is FYNNEI. The CDR3 totals 15 residues. V lost 8 bases, J lost 3 bases, and 10 bases stayed unmatched. Here the CDR3 DNA reads TGTGCCAGCGATCGACAGGGACTTTATGGAAACACCATATATTTT. Its protein product is CASDRQGLYGNTIYF.

The table lists this clonotype with a few counts. This chain connects TRBV13 to TRBJ1-2, with D perhaps TRBD1 (6 bases). Germline V CDR1 and CDR2: PRHDT, FYEKMQ (reference sequence). V lost 6 bases to trimming and J lost 7 bases, with 15 bases between them. This CDR3 spans 13 amino acids. The CDR3, as DNA: TGTGCCAGCAGAGCCCACAGGGTTCGTGGCTACACCTTC. It encodes CASRAHRVRGYTF.

The rearrangement joins TRBV4-3 to TRBJ1-1; D remains ambiguous. The germline V gene has CDR1 LGHNA and CDR2 YSLEER. The V end was cut by 8 bases, the J end by 1 base, with 11 bases between. The CDR3 sequence is 13 residues long. This CDR3 is CASAPQRNTEAFF. The DNA of the CDR3 is TGCGCCAGCGCACCGCAGAGGAACACTGAAGCTTTCTTT.

The V call is TRBV27, the J call TRBJ2-2, with 7 positions matching TRBD1. J lost 3 bases, V lost 3 bases, and 7 bases had no gene match. The CDR3 spans 16 residues. CDR1 is MNHEY, CDR2 SMNVEV, per germline (reference sequence). Here the CDR3 DNA reads TGTGCCAGCAGTTTCATACAGGGGCTTTACACCGGGGAGCTGTTTTTT. Its translation: CASSFIQGLYTGELFF.

On this clonotype itself: The conserved phenylalanine or tryptophan is not found at the CDR3 terminus, so this likely reflects a read error. The chain combines TRBV11-2 with TRBJ1-1; no clear D. This CDR3 spans 15 amino acids. Trimming shortened V by 1 base and J by 6 bases, and 15 bases separated the two germline ends. Germline CDR1 is SGHAT and CDR2 is FQNNGV. Here the CDR3 DNA reads TGTGCCAGCAGCTTAGGCGACCGCCTAGGGCCTGAAGCTTTCTCT. It specifies CASSLGDRLGPEAFS.

The chain carries TRBV6-5 and TRBJ1-4; D remains ambiguous. V lost 2 bases, J lost 8 bases, and 12 bases lay in between. The CDR3 covers 14 residues. The germline V gene has CDR1 MNHEY and CDR2 SVGAGI. The CDR3 spells CASSYLRPKEKLFF. The CDR3, as DNA: TGTGCCAGCAGTTACCTTCGTCCGAAAGAAAAACTGTTTTTT.

The chain is built from TRBV20-1 and TRBJ2-1; TRBD2 agrees at 14 bases. Germline lookup yields CDR1 DFQATT and CDR2 SNEGSKA (reference sequence). The CDR3 has 14 residues. Trimming cost V 5 bases and J 10 bases; bases outside gene matches: 7. The CDR3 here is CSALGTSGRGEQFF. For the CDR3, the DNA is TGCAGTGCTCTCGGGACTAGCGGGAGAGGAGAGCAGTTCTTC.

The gene calls are TRBV29-1 and TRBJ2-2; unclear D gene. V shed 4 bases and J shed 5 bases, with 8 bases lying between them. CDR3 length: 12 residues. CDR1 and CDR2 from the germline V gene are SQVTM and ANQGSEA. CDR3 sequence reads: CSVGERTGELFF. Written as DNA, the CDR3 is TGCAGCGTTGGGGAAAGAACCGGGGAGCTGTTTTTT.

A single count supports this clonotype. The rearrangement joins TRBV7-9 to TRBJ2-1; the match to TRBD2 covers 9 bases. The length of the CDR3 is 15 residues. V lost 5 bases, J lost 5 bases, and 7 bases stayed unmatched. Germline CDR1 reads SEHNR; CDR2 reads FQNEAQ (reference sequence). CDR3 sequence reads: CASSALAGLHNEQFF. Written as DNA, the CDR3 is TGTGCCAGCAGCGCCCTAGCGGGACTACACAATGAGCAGTTCTTC.

This clonotype has more than one count but fewer than ten. The CDR3: CASSLNPNYGYTF. CDR3 DNA: TGTGCCAGCAGTTTAAATCCAAACTATGGCTACACCTTC. The chain joins TRBV12-3 or TRBV12-4 to TRBJ1-2; D is unresolved. V dropped 2 bases and J dropped 2 bases, with 6 bases sitting between them. CDR3 length: 13 amino acids.

The V and J genes are TRBV5-1 and TRBJ2-3; D unresolved. The V and J ends lost 4 bases and 3 bases respectively, with 9 bases between them. The CDR3 runs 13 residues. CDR1 is SGHRS, CDR2 YFSETQ, per germline. The CDR3 coding sequence is TGCGCCAGCAGCGTCGGAGCTACAGATACGCAGTATTTT. It encodes CASSVGATDTQYF.

This clonotype was picked up a small number of times. The rearrangement joins TRBV11-3 to TRBJ2-2, with no clear D. The germline V gene encodes CDR1 SGHNT and CDR2 YENEEA. Deletions cut 2 bases from V and 6 bases from J, with 7 bases between. The CDR3 is 13 residues long. DNA for the CDR3: TGTGCCAGCAGCTTAAGGCTCGCCGGGGAGCTGTTTTTT. Translating it yields CASSLRLAGELFF. The variable domain in full, with the rest retrieved from reference TRBV11-3 and TRBJ2-2, is EAGVVQSPRYKIIEKKQPVAFWCNPISGHNTLYWYLQNLGQGPELLIRYENEEAVDDSQLPKDRFSAERLKGVDSTLKIQPAELGDSAVYLCASSLRLAGELFFGEGSRLTVL.

This clonotype was seen once. One base away lies a much larger clone, so this may be a sequencing read error. The rearrangement links TRBV19 to TRBJ1-2, with unresolved D. Looked up from germline, CDR1 is LNHDA and CDR2 is SQIVND (reference sequence). The CDR3 is 13 amino acids. The CDR3 DNA reads as TGTTCCAGTAGTCCGTACCCGATCTATGGCTACACCTTC. It is translated as CSSSPYPIYGYTF.

This clonotype has a handful of counts. V gene TRBV10-3 combines with J gene TRBJ2-7; D remains unclear. In germline, CDR1 is ENHRY, CDR2 SYGVKD. There are 15 residues in the CDR3. The V gene lost 2 bases and the J gene lost 1 base, with 12 bases spanning the gap. The CDR3 here is CAISERDSPSYEQYF. The CDR3 DNA reads TGTGCCATCAGTGAGAGAGACTCCCCGTCCTACGAGCAGTACTTC.